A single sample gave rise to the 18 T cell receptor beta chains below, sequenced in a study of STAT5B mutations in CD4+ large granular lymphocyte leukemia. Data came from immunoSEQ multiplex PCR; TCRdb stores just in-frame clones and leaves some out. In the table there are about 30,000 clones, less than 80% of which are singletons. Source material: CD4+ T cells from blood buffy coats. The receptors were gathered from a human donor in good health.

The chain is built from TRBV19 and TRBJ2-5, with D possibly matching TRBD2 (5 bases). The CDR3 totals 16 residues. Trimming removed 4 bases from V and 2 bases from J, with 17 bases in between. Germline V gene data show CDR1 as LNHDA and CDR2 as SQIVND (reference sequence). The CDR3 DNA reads TGTGCCAGTAGTAGCTCGGCCCCGGGGTGGCAAGAGACCCAGTACTTC. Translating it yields CASSSSAPGWQETQYF.

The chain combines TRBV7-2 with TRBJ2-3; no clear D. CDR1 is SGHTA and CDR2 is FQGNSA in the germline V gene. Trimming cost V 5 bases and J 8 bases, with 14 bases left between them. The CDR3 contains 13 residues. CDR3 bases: TGTGCCAGCAGCCCTCAGGAAGGCGGTACGCAGTATTTT. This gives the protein CASSPQEGGTQYF.

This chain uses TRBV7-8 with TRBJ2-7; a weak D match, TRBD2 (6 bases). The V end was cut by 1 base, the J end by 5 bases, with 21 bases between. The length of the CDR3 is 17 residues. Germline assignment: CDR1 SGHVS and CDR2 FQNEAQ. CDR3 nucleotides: TGTGCCAGCAGCTTAGGCTCCGGCGGGGCCCCGCGTAACGAGCAGTACTTC. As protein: CASSLGSGGAPRNEQYF.

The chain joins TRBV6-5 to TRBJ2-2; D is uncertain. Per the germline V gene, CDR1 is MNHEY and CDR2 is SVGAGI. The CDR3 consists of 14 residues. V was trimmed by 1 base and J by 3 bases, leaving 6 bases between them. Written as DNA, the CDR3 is TGTGCCAGCAGTTACTATTGGGACACCGGGGAGCTGTTTTTT. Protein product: CASSYYWDTGELFF.

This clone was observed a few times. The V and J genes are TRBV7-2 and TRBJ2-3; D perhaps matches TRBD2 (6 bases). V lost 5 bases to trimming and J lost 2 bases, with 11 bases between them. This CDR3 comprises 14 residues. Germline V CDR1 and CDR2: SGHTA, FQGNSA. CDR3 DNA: TGTGCCAGCAGCCCGGGACTTTACACAGATACGCAGTATTTT. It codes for CASSPGLYTDTQYF.

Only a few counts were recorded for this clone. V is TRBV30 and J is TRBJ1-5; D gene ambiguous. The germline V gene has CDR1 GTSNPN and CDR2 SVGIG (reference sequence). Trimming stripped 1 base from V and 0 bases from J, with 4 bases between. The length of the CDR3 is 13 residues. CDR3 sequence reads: CAWSGDSNQPQHF. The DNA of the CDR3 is TGTGCCTGGAGTGGGGATAGCAATCAGCCCCAGCATTTT.

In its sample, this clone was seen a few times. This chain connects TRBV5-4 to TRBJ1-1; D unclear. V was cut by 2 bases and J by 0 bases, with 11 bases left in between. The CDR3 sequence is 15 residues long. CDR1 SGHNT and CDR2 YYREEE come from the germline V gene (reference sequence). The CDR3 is CASSLTANMNTEAFF. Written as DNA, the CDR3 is TGTGCCAGCAGCTTAACAGCGAACATGAACACTGAAGCTTTCTTT.

The CDR3 spells CASSGRLAGGVETQYF. In DNA, the CDR3 is TGTGCCAGCAGCGGGCGACTAGCGGGGGGGGTGGAGACCCAGTACTTC. The chain recombines TRBV7-8 with TRBJ2-5, with TRBD2 identical over 14 bases. With V trimmed by 5 bases and J by 5 bases, 7 bases remained unmatched. This CDR3 comprises 16 residues. Germline-derived CDR1 and CDR2 are SGHVS and FQNEAQ.

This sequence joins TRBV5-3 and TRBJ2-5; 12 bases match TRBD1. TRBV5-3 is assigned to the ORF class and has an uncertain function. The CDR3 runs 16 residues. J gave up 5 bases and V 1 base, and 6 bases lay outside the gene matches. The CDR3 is CARSLSGDRGLETQYF. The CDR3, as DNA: TGTGCCAGAAGCTTGAGTGGGGACAGGGGGCTTGAGACCCAGTACTTC.

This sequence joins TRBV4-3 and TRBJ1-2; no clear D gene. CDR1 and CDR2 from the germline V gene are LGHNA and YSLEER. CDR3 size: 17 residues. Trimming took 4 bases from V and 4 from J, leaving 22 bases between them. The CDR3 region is CASSLKRALGRIYGYTF. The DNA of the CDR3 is TGCGCCAGCAGCCTGAAGAGGGCCTTAGGGAGGATCTATGGCTACACCTTC.

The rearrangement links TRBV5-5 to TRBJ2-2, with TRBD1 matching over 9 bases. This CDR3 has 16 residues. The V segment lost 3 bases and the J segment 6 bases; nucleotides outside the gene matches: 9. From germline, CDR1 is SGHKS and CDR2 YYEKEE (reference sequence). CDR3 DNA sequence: TGTGCCAGCAGCTCACCCGGGACAGGGCGGGCCGGGGAGCTGTTTTTT. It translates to CASSSPGTGRAGELFF.

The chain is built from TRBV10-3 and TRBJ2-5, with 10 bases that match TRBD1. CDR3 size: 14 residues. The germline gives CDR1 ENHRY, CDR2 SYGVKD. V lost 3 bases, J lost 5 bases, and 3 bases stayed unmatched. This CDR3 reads CAISDLGQGETQYF. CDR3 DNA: TGTGCCATCAGTGATTTGGGACAGGGGGAGACCCAGTACTTC.

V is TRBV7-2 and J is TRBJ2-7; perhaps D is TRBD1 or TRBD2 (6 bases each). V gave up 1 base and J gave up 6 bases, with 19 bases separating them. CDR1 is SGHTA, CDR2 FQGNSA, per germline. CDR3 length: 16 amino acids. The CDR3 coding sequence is TGTGCCAGCAGCTTAGTGTCGGGGGCGGCGGTTGGCGAGCAGTACTTC. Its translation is CASSLVSGAAVGEQYF.

The CDR3 sequence: CASSLGGTPISYEQYF. CDR3 nucleotide sequence: TGCGCCAGCAGCTTGGGAGGGACGCCCATCTCCTACGAGCAGTACTTC. This chain links TRBV5-1 with TRBJ2-5, with D tentatively TRBD1 or TRBD2 (5 bases each). The tail of the sequence fits TRBJ2-7 better, so the J call may be wrong. The germline V gene has CDR1 SGHRS and CDR2 YFSETQ. This CDR3 comprises 16 residues.

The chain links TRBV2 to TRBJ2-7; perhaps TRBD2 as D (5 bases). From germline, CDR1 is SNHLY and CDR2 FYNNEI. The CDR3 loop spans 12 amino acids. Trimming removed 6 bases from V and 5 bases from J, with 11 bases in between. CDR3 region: CASRRERNEQYF. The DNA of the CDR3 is TGTGCCAGCAGGAGGGAACGGAACGAGCAGTACTTC.

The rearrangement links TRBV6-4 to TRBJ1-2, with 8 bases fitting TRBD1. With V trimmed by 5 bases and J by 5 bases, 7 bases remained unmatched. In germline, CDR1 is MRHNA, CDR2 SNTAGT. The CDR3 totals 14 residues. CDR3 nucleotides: TGTGCCAGCAGTTCCGGGACAGGATCGTATGGCTACACCTTC. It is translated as CASSSGTGSYGYTF.

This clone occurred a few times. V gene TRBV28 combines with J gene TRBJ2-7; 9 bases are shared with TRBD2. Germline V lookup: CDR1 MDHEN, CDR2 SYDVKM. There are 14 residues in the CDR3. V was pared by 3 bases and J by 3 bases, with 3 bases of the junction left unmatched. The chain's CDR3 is CASSLSGGLYEQYF. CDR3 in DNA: TGTGCCAGCAGTTTGAGCGGGGGGCTCTACGAGCAGTACTTC.

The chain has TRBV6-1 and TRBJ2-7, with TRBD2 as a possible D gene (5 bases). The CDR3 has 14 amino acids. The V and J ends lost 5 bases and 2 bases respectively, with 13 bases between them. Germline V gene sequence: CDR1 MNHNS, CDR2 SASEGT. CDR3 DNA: TGTGCCAGCAGTCCCCGACGGGATGCCTACGAGCAGTACTTC. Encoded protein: CASSPRRDAYEQYF.